This T cell receptor beta chain was documented in a study of T-cell reconstitution after alpha-beta-depleted transplantation in children. This clonotype was recorded at least ten times. CDR3 length: 12 residues. V was clipped by 5 bases and J by 5 bases, with 4 bases between them. Library preparation (for TCRbeta) was performed with unique molecular identifiers. TCRdb re-called the PCR reads through MiXCR, storing one row per CDR3 protein. The sample lists 150,000 to 250,000 distinct CDR3 sequences; 5.5% to 7% were seen once. The source is a girl under three years old with combined immunodeficiency, due to receive a stem cell transplant. This rearrangement joins TRBV12-3 or TRBV12-4 to TRBJ1-6; D gene ambiguous. Source: PBMCs, taken before TCRalphabeta/CD19-depleted stem cell transplant. In DNA, the CDR3 is TGTGCCAGCAGTATGGATAATTCACCCCTCCACTTT. Amino acid sequence: CASSMDNSPLHF.